The T cell receptor beta chain described here comes from a study of OX40 agonist ivuxolimab in advanced cancers. Study context: Cancers in dose escalation were hepatocellular, melanoma, renal cell and head and neck. Regarding the study as a whole: At 0.1 to 3.0 mg/kg, clonal expansion of CD4+ and CD8+ blood T cells had occurred by week 6.

Germline V gene lookup returns CDR1 SGHVS and CDR2 FQNEAQ. Trimming took 1 base from V and 1 from J, leaving 7 bases between them. The CDR3 contains 14 residues. Worth noting for this clone: Its cognate antigen is unknown.

Sequencing was performed with immunoSEQ multiplex PCR; in TCRdb, only in-frame clones are kept and a portion is missing. There are 77,000 or so clones in the sample; 90% occur only once, and around 2% lies in the top ten. This sequence was found in an adult with an advanced solid tumor such as melanoma, head and neck, liver or kidney cancer. The rearrangement links TRBV7-8 to TRBJ2-5; D call uncertain. The specimen comprised CD4+ or CD8+ T cells sorted from blood, sampled in a trial of the OX40 agonist ivuxolimab. The CDR3 DNA is TGTGCCAGCAGCTTAGGTAACGTCCAAGAGACCCAGTACTTC. Its protein product is CASSLGNVQETQYF.